This TCR beta chain is drawn from a study of blood T cell repertoires in COVID-19. In the study overall: The analysed material was cDNA or gDNA that came from T cells, B-cell-depleted T cells, or PBMCs.

About this clone itself: Other DNA sequences in the same sample also yield this CDR3.

The repertoire was sequenced with immunoSEQ multiplex PCR; TCRdb's copy has only in-frame clones and lacks some. Of some 220,000 clones in the sample, roughly 85% are singletons; the top ten hold about 4%. The CDR3 totals 13 residues. Deletions cut 2 bases from V and 4 bases from J, with 8 bases between. V and J are TRBV12-3 or TRBV12-4 and TRBJ1-2; D gene unclear. This TCR derives from a woman aged 40-49 years with acute COVID-19. Material for sequencing was PBMCs or T cells enriched from blood (not recorded which). The CDR3 loop is CASSLRRSYGYTF. Here the CDR3 DNA reads TGTGCCAGCAGTTTAAGACGGAGCTATGGCTACACCTTC.